Listed below are T cell receptor beta chains from one sample, sequenced in a study of blood T cell repertoires in COVID-19. Clones were sequenced by immunoSEQ multiplex PCR, and TCRdb holds only the in-frame ones, with some missing. The sample has more than 400,000 clones, roughly 87% seen once. The sample comprised PBMCs or T cells enriched from blood (not recorded which). These receptors all stem from a woman in her late teens or twenties who had recovered from COVID-19. CDR3s include the opening cysteine and the closing phenylalanine or tryptophan. A D gene is named only where the DNA matches it firmly. Clone size is shown for a subset of rows, as once, few, many or a class of expanded clone.

abundance	d_gene	v_gene	j_gene	CDR3aa	CDR3nt
.	.	TRBV9	TRBJ2-1	CASSRSQARGEQFF	TGTGCCAGCAGCCGGAGTCAGGCCCGGGGTGAGCAGTTCTTC
.	.	TRBV19	TRBJ2-3	CASSLTDLYTQYF	TGTGCCAGTAGTCTCACTGACTTGTATACGCAGTATTTT
.	TRBD1	TRBV7-9	TRBJ1-4	CASSTSTGTAVNEKLFF	TGTGCCAGCAGCACCTCGACAGGGACGGCTGTTAATGAAAAACTGTTTTTT
.	TRBD1	TRBV5-1	TRBJ1-1	CASSGTDRGDTEAFF	TGCGCCAGCAGCGGTACCGACAGGGGGGATACTGAAGCTTTCTTT
.	TRBD1	TRBV15	TRBJ1-2	CATEHRGLRDYGYTF	TGTGCCACCGAACACAGGGGCTTAAGGGACTATGGCTACACCTTC
once	.	TRBV7-3	TRBJ2-3	CASSLQGGRNTDTQYF	TGTGCCAGCAGCTTACAAGGAGGTCGAAACACAGATACGCAGTATTTT
.	TRBD1	TRBV6-1	TRBJ2-7	CASSETGTGGEQYF	TGTGCCAGCAGTGAAACCGGGACAGGGGGGGAGCAGTACTTC
.	.	TRBV27	TRBJ1-1	CASQGSWNTEAFF	TGTGCCAGTCAGGGTTCTTGGAACACTGAAGCTTTCTTT
.	.	TRBV7-6	TRBJ1-2	CASSLWRRGVRNYGYTF	TGTGCCAGCAGCTTATGGCGCAGGGGAGTTCGCAACTATGGCTACACCTTC
.	TRBD1	TRBV11-2	TRBJ1-1	CASREPGQTNTEAFF	TGTGCCAGCAGAGAGCCGGGACAGACGAACACTGAAGCTTTCTTT
.	.	TRBV6-5	TRBJ2-5	CASEGEKTQYF	TGTGCCAGCGAGGGGGAGAAGACCCAGTACTTC
.	TRBD2	TRBV30	TRBJ2-3	CAWSARRGGTDTQYF	TGTGCCTGGAGTGCAAGGCGGGGGGGCACAGATACGCAGTATTTT
.	TRBD1	TRBV24-1	TRBJ2-1	CATSETGQFNEQFF	TGTGCCACCAGTGAAACGGGACAGTTCAATGAGCAGTTCTTC
.	.	TRBV5-1	TRBJ1-4	CASSWGWGATNEKLFF	TGCGCCAGCAGCTGGGGCTGGGGGGCAACTAATGAAAAACTGTTTTTT
.	TRBD2	TRBV5-4	TRBJ2-3	CASSLASGGSHTQYF	TGTGCCAGCAGCTTGGCTAGCGGGGGATCCCATACGCAGTATTTT
.	.	TRBV28	TRBJ1-3	CASSRGGSGNTIYF	TGTGCCAGCAGTCGGGGGGGCTCTGGAAACACCATATATTTT
.	TRBD1	TRBV6-5	TRBJ1-1	CASGSDRAPFF	TGTGCCAGCGGTTCGGACAGGGCCCCTTTCTTT
.	TRBD1	TRBV12-5	TRBJ2-7	CASGPGQGIGSYEQYF	TGTGCTAGTGGTCCGGGACAGGGAATAGGGTCCTACGAGCAGTACTTC
.	TRBD1	TRBV7-3	TRBJ1-1	CASSLTGMGQGGEAFF	TGTGCCAGCAGCTTAACGGGGATGGGACAGGGAGGTGAAGCTTTCTTT
.	TRBD2	TRBV5-1	TRBJ2-3	CASSLGLAGRTDTQYF	TGCGCCAGCAGCTTAGGACTAGCGGGGCGCACAGATACGCAGTATTTT
.	.	TRBV5-1	TRBJ1-1	CASSFLSGRDTEAFF	TGCGCCAGCAGCTTCCTCTCGGGGAGAGACACTGAAGCTTTCTTT
.	.	TRBV6-5	TRBJ2-1	CASHTTIYNEQFF	TGTGCCAGCCACACTACCATCTACAATGAGCAGTTCTTC
.	.	TRBV7-2	TRBJ2-5	CASSLDPGEAQTQYF	TGTGCCAGCAGCTTAGACCCGGGGGAGGCACAGACCCAGTACTTC
once	.	TRBV7-9	TRBJ1-5	CASSLGDGGRPQHF	TGTGCCAGCAGTCTGGGGGACGGGGGACGGCCCCAGCATTTT
.	.	TRBV15	TRBJ2-1	CATSPRIASSYNEQFF	TGTGCCACCAGCCCCCGTATAGCTTCATCCTACAATGAGCAGTTCTTC
.	.	TRBV5-1	TRBJ2-7	CASSLLESYEQYF	TGCGCCAGCAGCCTCCTAGAGAGCTACGAGCAGTACTTC
.	TRBD1	TRBV20-1	TRBJ1-1	CSASTGTVGTEAFF	TGCAGTGCTAGTACCGGGACAGTTGGAACTGAAGCTTTCTTT
.	.	TRBV30	TRBJ2-7	CAWSVGDEQYF	TGTGCCTGGAGTGTAGGAGACGAGCAGTACTTC
.	.	TRBV7-9	TRBJ2-1	CASSLATARYDSYNEQFF	TGTGCCAGCAGCTTAGCCACAGCACGATATGACTCCTACAATGAGCAGTTCTTC
.	.	TRBV3-1/TRBV3-2	TRBJ2-5	CASSHLLVLRSYQETQYF	TGTGCCAGCAGCCACCTTCTCGTATTGAGGTCGTACCAAGAGACCCAGTACTTC
.	.	TRBV6-4	TRBJ1-2	CASRLATRRDGNYGYTF	TGTGCCAGCAGACTAGCCACACGCAGGGACGGCAACTATGGCTACACCTTC
.	TRBD1	TRBV18	TRBJ2-2	CASSPPGQANTGELFF	TGTGCCAGCTCACCACCGGGACAGGCGAACACCGGGGAGCTGTTTTTT
few	.	TRBV2	TRBJ2-1	CASSFVSGDEQFF	TGTGCCAGCAGCTTTGTCTCGGGAGATGAGCAGTTCTTC
.	TRBD2	TRBV2	TRBJ2-3	CASRGTTNTDTQYF	TGTGCCAGCAGGGGGACTACCAACACAGATACGCAGTATTTT
.	TRBD2	TRBV6-5	TRBJ2-7	CASSSPSSGGYEQYF	TGTGCCAGCAGTTCCCCGTCTAGCGGGGGCTACGAGCAGTACTTC
.	TRBD2	TRBV2	TRBJ2-3	CASSARLAGLSDTQYF	TGTGCCAGCAGTGCAAGACTAGCGGGGTTATCAGATACGCAGTATTTT
.	TRBD2	TRBV4-1	TRBJ2-1	CASSHFYRPRGDNEQFF	TGCGCCAGCAGCCATTTCTACCGCCCGCGGGGGGACAATGAGCAGTTCTTC
.	.	TRBV19	TRBJ2-3	CASSMVLAKDTQYF	TGTGCCAGTAGTATGGTACTAGCAAAGGATACGCAGTATTTT
.	TRBD2	TRBV4-1	TRBJ2-4	CASSQVGSGGAKNIQYF	TGCGCCAGCAGCCAAGTAGGGAGCGGGGGAGCCAAAAACATTCAGTACTTC
.	.	TRBV28	TRBJ2-1	CATRTGQNEQFF	TGTGCCACCCGGACTGGTCAGAATGAGCAGTTCTTC
.	TRBD1	TRBV30	TRBJ1-2	CAWSQRLEGALNGYTF	TGTGCCTGGAGTCAGCGTTTAGAGGGGGCCTTAAATGGCTACACCTTC
.	TRBD1	TRBV11-2	TRBJ2-1	CASSAGTGVGEQFF	TGTGCCAGCAGCGCCGGGACAGGGGTGGGTGAGCAGTTCTTC
.	TRBD2	TRBV29-1	TRBJ2-1	CSVLRPGTTSNEQFF	TGCAGCGTTCTTCGTCCCGGGACTACTTCCAATGAGCAGTTCTTC
.	.	TRBV30	TRBJ1-1	CAWHPGHLVNTEAFF	TGTGCCTGGCATCCGGGACACCTCGTGAACACTGAAGCTTTCTTT
.	.	TRBV14	TRBJ1-2	CASSHSGVYGYTF	TGTGCCAGCAGCCACTCAGGGGTCTATGGCTACACCTTC